This entry lists 32 T cell receptor beta chains sequenced from one sample in a study of blood T cells in healthy people across ages. Together with a sample-barcoded 5' primer, a J-beta primer mix was included in a second PCR lasting about 6 to 11 cycles. TCRdb re-called the 5' RACE reads through MiXCR, storing one row per CDR3 protein. The table records some 1.6 million distinct CDR3 sequences, about 35% of them present only once. The sample consisted of blood. All receptors derive from a woman in her twenties or thirties in good health.

Of note for this clonotype: Sequence at one end of the junction differs from germline and may be a read error. V is TRBV3-1 and J is TRBJ2-5, with D unclear. Germline CDR1 reads LGHDT; CDR2 reads YNNKEL (reference sequence). The CDR3 length is 12 residues. In nucleotides, the CDR3 is TGTGCCAGCAGCCAAGTGGCAGAGACCCAGGACTTC. It translates to CASSQVAETQDF.

The chain is built from TRBV20-1 and TRBJ2-5, with D possibly matching TRBD2 (7 bases). The ends were cut back, 5 bases at V and 4 bases at J, with 17 bases in the middle. This CDR3 has 14 amino acids. Germline loops: CDR1 DFQATT, CDR2 SNEGSKA (reference sequence). The CDR3 DNA reads as TGCAGTGCTGCCTCATGGGGGGGGGCAGAGACCCAGTACTTC. This codes for CSAASWGGAETQYF.

V is TRBV2 and J is TRBJ1-5, with 9 positions matching TRBD1. This CDR3 is built from 16 residues. Trimming took 4 bases from V and 3 from J; bases not matched to a gene: 7. Germline assignment: CDR1 SNHLY and CDR2 FYNNEI. Here the CDR3 DNA reads TGTGCCAGCAGTGGGGGGACAGGGTCGGTCAATCAGCCCCAGCATTTT. It yields the protein CASSGGTGSVNQPQHF.

The V call is TRBV13, the J call TRBJ2-7; 9 positions agree with TRBD1. From germline, CDR1 is PRHDT and CDR2 FYEKMQ (reference sequence). This CDR3 region has 14 residues. V lost 5 bases to trimming and J lost 6 bases; unmatched junction nucleotides: 8. For the CDR3, the DNA is TGTGCCAGCAGCGCCCGACAGGGGGGGGGCGAGCAGTACTTC. Residues: CASSARQGGGEQYF.

The chain combines TRBV7-2 with TRBJ2-1; 8 bases fit TRBD2. Germline V CDR1 and CDR2: SGHTA, FQGNSA. Trimming removed 5 bases from V and 1 base from J; junction bases left unmatched: 7. The CDR3 runs to 16 residues. The CDR3 is CASSLSGSISYNEQFF. CDR3 nucleotide sequence: TGTGCCAGCAGCCTCAGCGGGAGTATTTCCTACAATGAGCAGTTCTTC. Full variable domain (remainder filled in from reference TRBV7-2 and TRBJ2-1): GAGVSQSPSNKVTEKGKDVELRCDPISGHTALYWYRQSLGQGLEFLIYFQGNSAPDKSGLPSDRFSAERTGGSVSTLTIQRTQQEDSAVYLCASSLSGSISYNEQFFGPGTRLTVL.

There are a few counts of this clonotype. V gene TRBV9 combines with J gene TRBJ2-5; possibly TRBD1 or TRBD2 for D (6 bases each). V was pared by 0 bases and J by 4 bases, with 16 bases between. The CDR3 extends over 16 amino acids. The V gene's germline CDR1 is SGDLS and CDR2 YYNGEE. The DNA for the CDR3 is TGTGCCAGCAGCGTAGGGGGAAGTGGAGGGGGAGAGACCCAGTACTTC. Translation gives CASSVGGSGGGETQYF.

The table lists this clonotype with many counts. The chain couples TRBV5-4 to TRBJ2-1; the D gene is possibly TRBD2 (5 bases). V was cut by 3 bases and J by 7 bases, with 8 bases left in between. CDR1 and CDR2 (germline): SGHNT, YYREEE (reference sequence). This CDR3 region has 12 residues. The CDR3 is CASSSEANEQFF. CDR3 nucleotides: TGTGCCAGCAGCTCGGAGGCGAATGAGCAGTTCTTC. Based on the CDR3 plus reference TRBV5-4 and TRBJ2-1, the full variable domain is ETGVTQSPTHLIKTRGQQVTLRCSSQSGHNTVSWYQQALGQGPQFIFQYYREEENGRGNFPPRFSGLQFPNYSSELNVNALELDDSALYLCASSSEANEQFFGPGTRLTVL.

Only a few counts were recorded for this clonotype. The DNA of the CDR3 is TGTGCCAGCAGCTTAATGGCGGGGGCCTCTGATGAGCAGTTCTTC. This sequence encodes CASSLMAGASDEQFF. The chain links TRBV11-2 to TRBJ2-1, with D possibly matching TRBD2 (7 bases). The CDR3 consists of 15 residues. V was clipped by 2 bases and J by 8 bases, with 16 bases between them. The germline CDR1 and CDR2 sequences are SGHAT and FQNNGV.

This clonotype has a handful of counts. The V gene is TRBV7-9, the J gene TRBJ2-5; a possible D gene is TRBD2 (5 bases). The CDR3 totals 15 residues. CDR1 is SEHNR, CDR2 FQNEAQ, per germline (reference sequence). V gave up 1 base and J gave up 5 bases, with 14 bases separating them. The CDR3 nucleotides read TGTGCCAGCAGCTTAGGCGGGTTAGGACCGGAGACCCAGTACTTC. It yields the protein CASSLGGLGPETQYF.

This clonotype was detected only a few times. At one end, the junction sequence differs from germline, possibly due to a read error. The rearrangement joins TRBV29-1 to TRBJ2-1, with D hard to call. The germline V gene encodes CDR1 SQVTM and CDR2 ANQGSEA. The CDR3 covers 15 residues. CDR3 in DNA: TGCAGCATTGAAACCGGACCGCCAGCATACAATGAGCAGTTCTTC. Its protein is CSIETGPPAYNEQFF.

V is TRBV5-5 and J is TRBJ2-7; no definite D call. The J call is in doubt because the DNA end fits TRBJ2-5 better. The CDR3 sequence is 15 residues long. Germline values: CDR1 SGHKS, CDR2 YYEKEE (reference sequence). CDR3 residues: CASNPTDWAMETQYF. Written as DNA, the CDR3 is TGTGCCAGCAACCCTACAGACTGGGCGATGGAGACCCAGTACTTC.

As to this clonotype: This clone may be a read error of a much larger clone one base away. Since the CDR3 does not end with the conserved phenylalanine or tryptophan, this likely comes from a read error. In DNA form, the CDR3 reads TGTGCCAGCAGTCCTTACCCTCAGGGGTATGCTCAGCCCCAGCATTTG. This encodes CASSPYPQGYAQPQHL. The genes are TRBV6-5 and TRBJ1-5; tentatively, D is TRBD1 (6 bases). Germline V gene data show CDR1 as MNHEY and CDR2 as SVGAGI. The CDR3 sequence is 16 residues long. V lost 5 bases to trimming and J lost 6 bases, with 20 bases between them.

V usage is TRBV12-3 or TRBV12-4 and J usage is TRBJ2-7, with D unresolved. The CDR3 length is 14 residues. The V gene lost 6 bases and the J gene lost 0 bases, with 12 bases spanning the gap. The chain's CDR3 is CASSPRMNSYEQYF. CDR3 DNA: TGTGCCAGCAGCCCAAGGATGAACTCCTACGAGCAGTACTTC.

This clonotype was picked up a small number of times. This chain connects TRBV6-6 to TRBJ2-3; D is undetermined. The ends were cut back, 2 bases at V and 3 bases at J, with 9 bases in the middle. Germline V CDR1 and CDR2: MNHNY, SVGAGI (reference sequence). The CDR3 loop spans 14 amino acids. For the CDR3, the DNA is TGTGCCAGCAGTTACGTGGGTTCAACAGATACGCAGTATTTT. Its protein product is CASSYVGSTDTQYF.

This sequence joins TRBV20-1 and TRBJ2-1; the D call may be TRBD1 or TRBD2 (5 bases each). Trimming pared 0 bases from V and 4 bases from J, leaving 16 bases between. The CDR3 is made up of 16 amino acids. Germline V lookup: CDR1 DFQATT, CDR2 SNEGSKA (reference sequence). CDR3 protein: CSARDSGRILYNEQFF. CDR3 nucleotides: TGCAGTGCTAGAGATTCGGGACGGATCCTTTACAATGAGCAGTTCTTC.

This clonotype turned up a few times. J is TRBJ1-2 and V is TRBV20-1; D might be TRBD1 (5 bases). The germline V gene encodes CDR1 DFQATT and CDR2 SNEGSKA (reference sequence). The length of the CDR3 is 12 residues. With 3 bases removed from V and 4 bases from J, the gap between germline ends came to 9 bases. The CDR3 DNA reads as TGCAGTGCTAGTTGGAGGGGCTATGGCTACACCTTC. Protein: CSASWRGYGYTF.

DNA of the CDR3: TGCGCCAGCAGCCAGAGGCTAGCGGGACGCACAGATACGCAGTATTTT. Its protein is CASSQRLAGRTDTQYF. The chain uses TRBV4-1 and TRBJ2-3; 9 nucleotides line up with TRBD2. V shed 3 bases, J shed 1 base, and the junction held 5 bases outside the gene matches. The germline gives CDR1 MGHRA, CDR2 YSYEKL. The CDR3 consists of 16 residues.

CDR3 bases: TGTGCCAGCAGCTTAGCGCTTGACAGGCGAGCGTTCTTC. This codes for CASSLALDRRAFF. The chain employs TRBV11-1 and TRBJ2-1, with D possibly TRBD1 on 6 matching bases. Deletions cut 0 bases from V and 15 bases from J, with 15 bases between. Germline CDR1 and CDR2: SGHAT and FQDESV (reference sequence). This CDR3 region has 13 residues.

This rearrangement joins TRBV7-9 to TRBJ1-2; maybe TRBD1 (6 bases). The germline V gene has CDR1 SEHNR and CDR2 FQNEAQ (reference sequence). V lost 5 bases, J lost 3 bases, and 16 bases lay in between. This CDR3 region has 15 residues. The CDR3 DNA reads TGTGCCAGCAGCCGAACCGGGGGCGCATACTATGGCTACACCTTC. Protein sequence: CASSRTGGAYYGYTF.

The chain links TRBV5-5 to TRBJ2-5; no clear D gene. This CDR3 contains 15 residues. V was trimmed by 0 bases and J by 4 bases, leaving 13 bases between them. The germline V gene encodes CDR1 SGHKS and CDR2 YYEKEE (reference sequence). CDR3 sequence: CASSLGRVPGETQYF. CDR3 DNA: TGTGCCAGCAGCTTGGGTCGGGTACCCGGAGAGACCCAGTACTTC.

This clonotype turned up a few times. This sequence joins TRBV4-2 and TRBJ2-3; no firm D call. CDR1 is LGHNA and CDR2 is YNFKEQ in the germline V gene. CDR3 length equals 16 residues. V dropped 4 bases and J dropped 2 bases, with 16 bases sitting between them. The CDR3 protein is CASSLGQQMYTDTQYF. CDR3 sequence (DNA): TGTGCCAGCAGCCTAGGTCAGCAGATGTACACAGATACGCAGTATTTT.

The CDR3 protein is CSANRLAGGIRHEQYF. DNA of the CDR3: TGCAGTGCTAACCGACTAGCGGGAGGTATCAGGCACGAGCAGTACTTC. The V and J genes are TRBV20-1 and TRBJ2-7; 13 bases are shared with TRBD2. This CDR3 is built from 16 residues. V lost 4 bases, J lost 5 bases, and 11 bases stayed unmatched. The germline V gene encodes CDR1 DFQATT and CDR2 SNEGSKA (reference sequence).

V and J are TRBV4-1 and TRBJ1-6, with no clear D. The CDR3 is 15 amino acids. V was pared by 4 bases and J by 7 bases, with 14 bases between. Germline CDR1 MGHRA, CDR2 YSYEKL. CDR3: CASSPLSQPNSPLHF. In DNA, the CDR3 is TGCGCCAGCAGCCCGCTAAGCCAGCCCAATTCACCCCTCCACTTT.

The chain is built from TRBV6-1 and TRBJ2-5; D is perhaps TRBD2 (6 bases). The end of the DNA aligns better with TRBJ2-7, so the J call may be wrong. The germline CDR1 and CDR2 sequences are MNHNS and SASEGT. The CDR3 length is 14 residues. This chain's CDR3 is CASSESWGDYEQYF. DNA for the CDR3: TGTGCCAGCAGTGAAAGTTGGGGGGACTACGAGCAGTACTTC.

The V call is TRBV2, the J call TRBJ1-1; 12 bases line up with TRBD1. Germline V gene data show CDR1 as SNHLY and CDR2 as FYNNEI. The CDR3 has 15 residues. V shed 5 bases and J 5 bases; nucleotides not matched to a gene: 6. Here the CDR3 DNA reads TGTGCCAGCAGTAATCGGGACAGGGGGCGAACTGAAGCTTTCTTT. Protein product: CASSNRDRGRTEAFF. Looking up the rest from reference TRBV2 and TRBJ1-1 gives the full variable domain: EPEVTQTPSHQVTQMGQEVILRCVPISNHLYFYWYRQILGQKVEFLVSFYNNEISEKSEIFDDQFSVERPDGSNFTLKIRSTKLEDSAMYFCASSNRDRGRTEAFFGQGTRLTVV.

The J gene is TRBJ2-1, the V gene TRBV14, with D hard to call. Germline lookup yields CDR1 SGHDN and CDR2 FVKESK. The CDR3 contains 12 residues. Deletions cut 0 bases from V and 11 bases from J, with 8 bases between. CDR3 sequence reads: CASSQDRLKQFF. CDR3 sequence (DNA): TGTGCCAGCAGCCAAGACAGACTCAAGCAGTTCTTC.

This sequence joins TRBV3-1 and TRBJ2-1; possible D gene TRBD2, 5 bases. The germline V gene has CDR1 LGHDT and CDR2 YNNKEL (reference sequence). The CDR3 spans 15 residues. With 0 bases removed from V and 4 bases from J, the gap between germline ends came to 10 bases. The CDR3 coding sequence is TGTGCCAGCAGCCAAGAATTCGGGGATTACAATGAGCAGTTCTTC. Translation gives CASSQEFGDYNEQFF.

The table lists this clonotype with a few counts. CDR3 residues: CASSMYSSEQYF. The CDR3 nucleotides are TGTGCCAGCAGCATGTATTCCTCAGAGCAGTACTTC. The chain recombines TRBV28 with TRBJ2-7; D remains ambiguous. The CDR3 is 12 residues long. CDR1 is MDHEN, CDR2 SYDVKM, per germline. V shed 6 bases and J shed 7 bases, with 13 bases lying between them.

The sample holds a few counts of this clonotype. The CDR3 sequence is CSASGGMDTQYF. The CDR3, as DNA: TGCAGTGCTAGTGGAGGGATGGATACGCAGTATTTT. This chain connects TRBV20-1 to TRBJ2-3, with D perhaps TRBD2 (6 bases). Looked up from germline, CDR1 is DFQATT and CDR2 is SNEGSKA (reference sequence). The V end was cut by 3 bases, the J end by 6 bases, with 10 bases between. This CDR3 comprises 12 residues.

As concerns this clonotype: A junction end diverges from the germline sequence, so it may reflect a read error. The chain uses TRBV6-2 or TRBV6-3 and TRBJ2-7, with unresolved D. CDR1 and CDR2 (germline): MNHEY, SVGEGT. This CDR3 has 12 amino acids. CDR3 protein: CANSSSSNEQYF. The CDR3 DNA reads as TGTGCCAACAGTTCCTCAAGCAACGAGCAGTACTTC.

This clonotype was seen a few times. This could be a read error, since a much larger clone is one nucleotide away. The chain joins TRBV20-1 to TRBJ2-7, with D tentatively TRBD1 (8 bases). The better agreement between TRBJ2-5 and the DNA end casts doubt on the J call. CDR3 length: 15 residues. Germline CDR1 DFQATT, CDR2 SNEGSKA (reference sequence). CDR3: CSASRGAGGAETQYF. CDR3 coding DNA: TGCAGTGCTAGTCGGGGGGCAGGGGGCGCAGAGACCCAGTACTTC.

The chain carries TRBV6-1 and TRBJ1-1, with 7 bases that match TRBD1. V shed 2 bases, J shed 3 bases, and the junction held 6 bases outside the gene matches. CDR3 length: 15 residues. CDR1 MNHNS and CDR2 SASEGT come from the germline V gene. The CDR3 DNA reads TGTGCCAGCAGTGAACTCGCAGGGGGTTACACTGAAGCTTTCTTT. This encodes CASSELAGGYTEAFF.